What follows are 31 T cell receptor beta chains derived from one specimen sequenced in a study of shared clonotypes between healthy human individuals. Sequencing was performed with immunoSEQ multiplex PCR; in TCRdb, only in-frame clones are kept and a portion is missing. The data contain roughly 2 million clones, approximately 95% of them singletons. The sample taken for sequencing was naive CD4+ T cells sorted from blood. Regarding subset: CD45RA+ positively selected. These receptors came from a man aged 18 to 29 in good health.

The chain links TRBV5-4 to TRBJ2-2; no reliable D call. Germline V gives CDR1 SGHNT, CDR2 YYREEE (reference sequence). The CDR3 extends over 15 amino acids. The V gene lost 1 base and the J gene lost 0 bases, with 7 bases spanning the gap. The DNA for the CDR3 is TGTGCCAGCAGCTTGAAGAGCTCGAACACCGGGGAGCTGTTTTTT. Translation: CASSLKSSNTGELFF.

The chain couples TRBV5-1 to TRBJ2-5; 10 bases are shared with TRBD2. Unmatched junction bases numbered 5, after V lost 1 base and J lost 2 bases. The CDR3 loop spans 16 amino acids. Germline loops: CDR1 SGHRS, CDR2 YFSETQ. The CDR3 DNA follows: TGCGCCAGCAGCTTGAGGGTAGCGGGGGGACAAGAGACCCAGTACTTC. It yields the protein CASSLRVAGGQETQYF. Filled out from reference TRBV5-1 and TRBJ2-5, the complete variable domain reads KAGVTQTPRYLIKTRGQQVTLSCSPISGHRSVSWYQQTPGQGLQFLFEYFSETQRNKGNFPGRFSGRQFSNSRSEMNVSTLELGDSALYLCASSLRVAGGQETQYFGPGTRLLVL.

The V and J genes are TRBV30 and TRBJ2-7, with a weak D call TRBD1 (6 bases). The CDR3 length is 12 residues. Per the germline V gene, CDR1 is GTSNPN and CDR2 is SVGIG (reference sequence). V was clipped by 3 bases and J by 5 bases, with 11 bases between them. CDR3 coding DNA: TGTGCCTGGAGCCTACAGGGCCACGAGCAGTACTTC. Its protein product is CAWSLQGHEQYF.

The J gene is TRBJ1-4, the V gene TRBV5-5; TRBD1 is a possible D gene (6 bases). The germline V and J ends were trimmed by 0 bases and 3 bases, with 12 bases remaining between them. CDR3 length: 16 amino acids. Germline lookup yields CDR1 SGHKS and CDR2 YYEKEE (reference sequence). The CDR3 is CASSLELGGSNEKLFF. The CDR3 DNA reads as TGTGCCAGCAGCTTGGAGTTGGGGGGCTCTAATGAAAAACTGTTTTTT.

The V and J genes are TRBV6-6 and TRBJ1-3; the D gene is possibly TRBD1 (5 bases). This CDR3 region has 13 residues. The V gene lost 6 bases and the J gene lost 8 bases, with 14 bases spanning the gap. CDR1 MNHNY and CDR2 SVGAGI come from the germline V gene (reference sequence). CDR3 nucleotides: TGTGCCAGCAGGACCGCACTGGGGGACACCATATATTTT. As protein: CASRTALGDTIYF.

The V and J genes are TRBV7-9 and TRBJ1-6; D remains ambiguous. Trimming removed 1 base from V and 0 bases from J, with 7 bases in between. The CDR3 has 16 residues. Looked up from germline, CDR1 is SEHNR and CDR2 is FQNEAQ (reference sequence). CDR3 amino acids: CASSLGHSSYNSPLHF. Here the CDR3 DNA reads TGTGCCAGCAGCTTAGGTCACAGCTCCTATAATTCACCCCTCCACTTT.

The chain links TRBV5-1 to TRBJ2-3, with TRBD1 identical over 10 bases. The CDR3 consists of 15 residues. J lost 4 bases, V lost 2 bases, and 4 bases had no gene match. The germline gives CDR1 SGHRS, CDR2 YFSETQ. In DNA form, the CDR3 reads TGCGCCAGCAGCTTAATGGGACAGGGGTCAGATACGCAGTATTTT. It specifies CASSLMGQGSDTQYF.

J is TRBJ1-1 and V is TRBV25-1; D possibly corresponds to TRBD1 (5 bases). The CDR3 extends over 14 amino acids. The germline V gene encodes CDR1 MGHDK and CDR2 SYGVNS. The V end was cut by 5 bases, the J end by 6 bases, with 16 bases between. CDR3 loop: CASSPLAGGSEAFF. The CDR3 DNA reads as TGTGCCAGCAGTCCCCTTGCGGGGGGATCTGAAGCTTTCTTT.

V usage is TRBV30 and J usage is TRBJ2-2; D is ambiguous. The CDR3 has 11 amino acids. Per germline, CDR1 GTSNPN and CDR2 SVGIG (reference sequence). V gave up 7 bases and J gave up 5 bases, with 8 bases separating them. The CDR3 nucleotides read TGTGCCTCTGGACGGACCGGGGAGCTGTTTTTT. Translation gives CASGRTGELFF.

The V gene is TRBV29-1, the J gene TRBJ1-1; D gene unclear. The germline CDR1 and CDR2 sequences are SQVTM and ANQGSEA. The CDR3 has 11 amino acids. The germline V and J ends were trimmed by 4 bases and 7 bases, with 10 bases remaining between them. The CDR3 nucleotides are TGCAGCGTTGCGTCGGGGTTTGAAGCTTTCTTT. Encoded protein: CSVASGFEAFF.

The CDR3, as DNA: TGTGCCAGCAGCTTGGGAGGGGAAGAGACCCAGTACTTC. Translating it yields CASSLGGEETQYF. The V call is TRBV5-5, the J call TRBJ2-5; D is possibly TRBD1 or TRBD2 (5 bases each). This CDR3 comprises 13 residues. The germline V and J ends were trimmed by 0 bases and 3 bases, with 6 bases remaining between them. Germline CDR1 reads SGHKS; CDR2 reads YYEKEE (reference sequence).

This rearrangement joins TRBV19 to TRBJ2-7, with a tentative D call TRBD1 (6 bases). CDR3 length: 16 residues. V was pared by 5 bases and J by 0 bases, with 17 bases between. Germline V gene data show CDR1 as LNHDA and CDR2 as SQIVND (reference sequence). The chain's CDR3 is CASSYLRDTRSYEQYF. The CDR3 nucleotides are TGTGCCAGTAGTTACCTCCGGGACACCCGCTCCTACGAGCAGTACTTC.

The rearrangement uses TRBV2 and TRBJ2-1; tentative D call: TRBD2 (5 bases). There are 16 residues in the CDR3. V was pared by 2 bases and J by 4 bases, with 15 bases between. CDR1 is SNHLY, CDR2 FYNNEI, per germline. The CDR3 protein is CASSELGKRVYNEQFF. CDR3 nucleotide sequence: TGTGCCAGCAGTGAATTAGGGAAGAGGGTTTACAATGAGCAGTTCTTC. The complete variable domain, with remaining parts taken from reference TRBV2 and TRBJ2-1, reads EPEVTQTPSHQVTQMGQEVILRCVPISNHLYFYWYRQILGQKVEFLVSFYNNEISEKSEIFDDQFSVERPDGSNFTLKIRSTKLEDSAMYFCASSELGKRVYNEQFFGPGTRLTVL.

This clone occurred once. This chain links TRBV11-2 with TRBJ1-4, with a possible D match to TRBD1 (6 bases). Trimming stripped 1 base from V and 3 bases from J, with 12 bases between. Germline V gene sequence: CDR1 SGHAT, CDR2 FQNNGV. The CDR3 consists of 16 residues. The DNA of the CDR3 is TGTGCCAGCAGCTTAGGATTTAAGGGGGCTAATGAAAAACTGTTTTTT. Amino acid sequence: CASSLGFKGANEKLFF. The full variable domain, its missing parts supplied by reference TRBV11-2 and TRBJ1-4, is EAGVAQSPRYKIIEKRQSVAFWCNPISGHATLYWYQQILGQGPKLLIQFQNNGVVDDSQLPKDRFSAERLKGVDSTLKIQPAKLEDSAVYLCASSLGFKGANEKLFFGSGTQLSVL.

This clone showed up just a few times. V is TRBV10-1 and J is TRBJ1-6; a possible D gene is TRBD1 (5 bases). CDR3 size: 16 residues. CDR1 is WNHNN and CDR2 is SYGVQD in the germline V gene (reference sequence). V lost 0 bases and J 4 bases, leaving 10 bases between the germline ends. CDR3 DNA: TGCGCCAGCAGTGAGTCCGGGACGGGTTATAATTCACCCCTCCACTTT. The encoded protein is CASSESGTGYNSPLHF.

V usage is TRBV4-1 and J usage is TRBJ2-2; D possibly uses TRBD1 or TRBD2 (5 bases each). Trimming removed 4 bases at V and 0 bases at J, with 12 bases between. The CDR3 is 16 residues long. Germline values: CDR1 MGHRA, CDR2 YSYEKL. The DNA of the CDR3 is TGCGCCAGCAGCCTATCGGGGCAGTCGAACACCGGGGAGCTGTTTTTT. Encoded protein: CASSLSGQSNTGELFF.

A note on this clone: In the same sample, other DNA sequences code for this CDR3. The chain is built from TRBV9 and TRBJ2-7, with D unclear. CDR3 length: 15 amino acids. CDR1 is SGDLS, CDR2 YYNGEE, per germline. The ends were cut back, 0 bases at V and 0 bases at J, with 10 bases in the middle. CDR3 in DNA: TGTGCCAGCAGCGTAGGAGGTCAGTCCTCCTACGAGCAGTACTTC. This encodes CASSVGGQSSYEQYF.

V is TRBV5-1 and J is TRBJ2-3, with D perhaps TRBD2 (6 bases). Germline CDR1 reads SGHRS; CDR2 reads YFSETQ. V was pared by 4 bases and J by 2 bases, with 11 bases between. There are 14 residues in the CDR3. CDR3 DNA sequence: TGCGCCAGCAGCCGGGACTTTTACACAGATACGCAGTATTTT. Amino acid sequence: CASSRDFYTDTQYF.

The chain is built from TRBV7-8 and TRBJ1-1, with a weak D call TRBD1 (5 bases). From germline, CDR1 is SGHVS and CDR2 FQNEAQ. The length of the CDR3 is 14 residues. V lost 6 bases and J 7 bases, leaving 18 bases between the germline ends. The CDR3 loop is CASSPGTPQNEAFF. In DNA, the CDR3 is TGTGCCAGCAGTCCCGGGACGCCTCAGAATGAAGCTTTCTTT.

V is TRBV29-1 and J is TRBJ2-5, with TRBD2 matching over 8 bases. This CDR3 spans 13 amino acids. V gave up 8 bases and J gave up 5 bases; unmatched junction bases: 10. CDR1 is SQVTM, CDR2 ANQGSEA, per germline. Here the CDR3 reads CSIPGTSRETQYF. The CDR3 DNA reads TGCAGCATCCCTGGGACTAGTAGGGAGACCCAGTACTTC.

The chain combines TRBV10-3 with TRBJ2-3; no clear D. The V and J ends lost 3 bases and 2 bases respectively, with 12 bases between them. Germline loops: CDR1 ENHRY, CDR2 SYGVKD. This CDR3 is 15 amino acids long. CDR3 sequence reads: CAISESPISTDTQYF. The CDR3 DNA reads TGTGCCATCAGTGAATCGCCCATCTCCACAGATACGCAGTATTTT.

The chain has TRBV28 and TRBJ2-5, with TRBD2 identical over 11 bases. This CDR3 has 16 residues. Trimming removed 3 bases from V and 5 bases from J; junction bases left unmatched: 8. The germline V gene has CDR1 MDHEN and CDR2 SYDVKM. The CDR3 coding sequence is TGTGCCAGCAGTTTGTTTGCTAGCGGGGGGATGGAGACCCAGTACTTC. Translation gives CASSLFASGGMETQYF.

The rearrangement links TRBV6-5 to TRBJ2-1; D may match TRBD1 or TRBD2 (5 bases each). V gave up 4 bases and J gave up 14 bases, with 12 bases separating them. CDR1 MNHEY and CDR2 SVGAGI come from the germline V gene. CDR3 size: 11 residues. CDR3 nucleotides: TGTGCCAGCAGTTCCCCGGGACGTGAGTTCTTC. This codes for CASSSPGREFF.

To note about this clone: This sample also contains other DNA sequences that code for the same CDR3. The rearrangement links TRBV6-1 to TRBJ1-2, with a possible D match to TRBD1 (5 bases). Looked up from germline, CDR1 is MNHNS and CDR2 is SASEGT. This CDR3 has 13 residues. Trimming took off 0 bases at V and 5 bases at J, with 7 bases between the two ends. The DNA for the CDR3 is TGTGCCAGCAGTGAAGCGGCAGGGTATGGCTACACCTTC. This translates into CASSEAAGYGYTF.

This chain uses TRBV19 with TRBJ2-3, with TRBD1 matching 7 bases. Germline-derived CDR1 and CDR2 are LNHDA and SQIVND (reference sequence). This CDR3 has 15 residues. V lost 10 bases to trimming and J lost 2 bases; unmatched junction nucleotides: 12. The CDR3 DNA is TGTGCCACCTCACAGGGGCAGGGGCCCACAGATACGCAGTATTTT. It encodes CATSQGQGPTDTQYF.

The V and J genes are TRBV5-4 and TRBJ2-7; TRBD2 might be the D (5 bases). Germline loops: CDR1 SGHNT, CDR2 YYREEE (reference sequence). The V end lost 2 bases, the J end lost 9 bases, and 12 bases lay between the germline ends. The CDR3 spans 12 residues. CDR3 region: CASSFGNFGQYF. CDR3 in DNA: TGTGCCAGCAGCTTCGGGAACTTCGGGCAGTACTTC.

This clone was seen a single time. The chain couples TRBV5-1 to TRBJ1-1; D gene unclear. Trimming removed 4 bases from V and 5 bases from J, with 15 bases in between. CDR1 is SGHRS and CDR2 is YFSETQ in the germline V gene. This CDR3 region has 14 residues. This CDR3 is CASSAREEATEAFF. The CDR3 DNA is TGCGCCAGCAGCGCTAGGGAGGAGGCGACTGAAGCTTTCTTT. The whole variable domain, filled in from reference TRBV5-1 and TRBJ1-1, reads KAGVTQTPRYLIKTRGQQVTLSCSPISGHRSVSWYQQTPGQGLQFLFEYFSETQRNKGNFPGRFSGRQFSNSRSEMNVSTLELGDSALYLCASSAREEATEAFFGQGTRLTVV.

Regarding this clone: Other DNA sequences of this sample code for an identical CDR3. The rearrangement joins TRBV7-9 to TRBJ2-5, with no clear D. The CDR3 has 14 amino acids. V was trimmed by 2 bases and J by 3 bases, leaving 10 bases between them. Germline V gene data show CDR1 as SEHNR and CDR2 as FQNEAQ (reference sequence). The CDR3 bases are TGTGCCAGCAGCTTATCACGTAGAGAAGAGACCCAGTACTTC. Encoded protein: CASSLSRREETQYF. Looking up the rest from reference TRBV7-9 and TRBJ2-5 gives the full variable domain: DTGVSQNPRHKITKRGQNVTFRCDPISEHNRLYWYRQTLGQGPEFLTYFQNEAQLEKSRLLSDRFSAERPKGSFSTLEIQRTEQGDSAMYLCASSLSRREETQYFGPGTRLLVL.

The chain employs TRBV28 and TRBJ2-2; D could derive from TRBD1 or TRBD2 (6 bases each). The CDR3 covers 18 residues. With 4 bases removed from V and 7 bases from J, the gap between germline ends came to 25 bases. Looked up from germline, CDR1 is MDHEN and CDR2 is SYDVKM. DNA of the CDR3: TGTGCCAGCAGTTATTCGAGGAGTCAGGGGAGGCTGAGCGGGGAGCTGTTTTTT. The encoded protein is CASSYSRSQGRLSGELFF.

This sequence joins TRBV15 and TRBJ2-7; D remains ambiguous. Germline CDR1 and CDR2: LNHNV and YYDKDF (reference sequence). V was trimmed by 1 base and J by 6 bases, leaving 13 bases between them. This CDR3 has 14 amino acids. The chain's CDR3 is CATSRASPWGEQYF. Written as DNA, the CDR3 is TGTGCCACCAGCAGAGCCAGCCCTTGGGGCGAGCAGTACTTC.

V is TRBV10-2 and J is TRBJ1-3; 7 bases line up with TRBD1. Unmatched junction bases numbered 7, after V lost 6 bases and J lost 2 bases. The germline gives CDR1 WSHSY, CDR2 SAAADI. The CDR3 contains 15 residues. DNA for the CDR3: TGCGCCAGCAGGCAACAGGGGTGGGCTGGAAACACCATATATTTT. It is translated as CASRQQGWAGNTIYF.